The T cell receptor beta chain under discussion was sequenced for a study of OX40 agonist ivuxolimab in advanced cancers. Study summary: Earlier anti-PD-1, anti-PD-L1 or anti-CTLA-4 therapy was permitted; 30% to 50% had received some. Partial response was recorded in three patients: one hepatocellular carcinoma and two cutaneous melanoma cases. Regarding the study as a whole: Among T cells, CD8+ cells averaged more expanded clones than CD4+ cells. Certain nonresponders additionally had low normalized T-cell clonal expansion.

This clone has a single count. Its specificity is not known. This CDR3 is 15 amino acids long. The V end was cut by 3 bases, the J end by 0 bases, with 11 bases between. Assay: immunoSEQ multiplex PCR; the TCRdb copy retains only in-frame clones and omits some. The sample lists roughly 86,000 clones; around nine tenths were seen once. The sequence was obtained from an adult with an advanced solid tumor such as melanoma, head and neck, liver or kidney cancer. This specimen consisted of CD4+ or CD8+ T cells sorted from blood, obtained in a trial of the OX40 agonist ivuxolimab. The chain has TRBV23-1 and TRBJ2-5, with D hard to call. TRBV23-1 is designated an ORF whose function remains uncertain. The CDR3: CASSQARRYQETQYF. The CDR3 DNA reads TGCGCCAGCAGTCAGGCCAGACGGTACCAAGAGACCCAGTACTTC.